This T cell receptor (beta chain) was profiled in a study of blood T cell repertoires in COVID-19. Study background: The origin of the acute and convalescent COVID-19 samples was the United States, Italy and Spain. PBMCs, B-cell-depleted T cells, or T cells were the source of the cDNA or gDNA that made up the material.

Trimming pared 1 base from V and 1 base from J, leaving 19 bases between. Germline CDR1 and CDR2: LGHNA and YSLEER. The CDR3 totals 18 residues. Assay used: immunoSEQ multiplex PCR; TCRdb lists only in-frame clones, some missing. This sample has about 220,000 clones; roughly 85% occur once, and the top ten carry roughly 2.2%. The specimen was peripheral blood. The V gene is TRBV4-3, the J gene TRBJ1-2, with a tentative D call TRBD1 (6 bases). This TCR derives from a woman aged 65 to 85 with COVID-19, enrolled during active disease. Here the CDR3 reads CASSQAPGQLNYNYGYTF. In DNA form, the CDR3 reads TGCGCCAGCAGCCAAGCGCCCGGACAGCTGAACTATAACTATGGCTACACCTTC.